These 21 T cell receptor beta chains were sequenced from one sample in a study of blood T cells in healthy people across ages. Primed by a sample-barcoded 5' primer and a J-beta primer mix, a second PCR proceeded for roughly 7 to 11 cycles. TCRdb re-analysed the 5' RACE reads in MiXCR, keeping a single row per CDR3 protein. This sample has more than 500,000 distinct CDR3 sequences, with roughly 29% found just once. Sequenced material: blood. The receptors come from a woman in her 70s in good health.

This clonotype appeared a few times. The chain links TRBV20-1 to TRBJ2-5; D not resolved. Germline values: CDR1 DFQATT, CDR2 SNEGSKA (reference sequence). V was clipped by 0 bases and J by 5 bases, with 10 bases between them. The CDR3 length is 13 residues. CDR3 nucleotides: TGCAGTGCTAGAGAACCTAACTCGGAGACCCAGTACTTC. Residues: CSAREPNSETQYF.

CDR3 sequence: CAILAQSIASYEQYF. For the CDR3, the DNA is TGTGCCATATTGGCCCAGTCCATAGCCTCCTACGAGCAGTACTTC. V gene TRBV10-3 combines with J gene TRBJ2-7; D is unclear. This CDR3 is 15 amino acids long. The V and J ends lost 9 bases and 0 bases respectively, with 18 bases between them. Germline CDR1 ENHRY, CDR2 SYGVKD.

This clonotype came up a few times. The chain recombines TRBV6-2 or TRBV6-3 with TRBJ2-7, with TRBD2 matching over 9 bases. The length of the CDR3 is 17 residues. CDR1 MNHEY and CDR2 SVGEGT come from the germline V gene. The V gene end was trimmed by 8 bases and the J gene end by 4 bases; junction bases not matched to a gene: 18. In DNA, the CDR3 is TGTGCCAGCGGAAGTTTCGGGCGGGGGGGCCCGCGTTACGAGCAGTACTTC. Translating gives CASGSFGRGGPRYEQYF.

With regard to this clonotype: A read error may produce the germline difference seen at one junction end. V gene TRBV7-2 combines with J gene TRBJ2-1, with D unclear. The CDR3 is 13 amino acids. Germline loops: CDR1 SGHTA, CDR2 FQGNSA. CDR3 amino acids: CASSSISFNEQFF. DNA of the CDR3: TGTGCCAGCAGCTCAATCTCCTTCAATGAGCAGTTCTTC.

The gene calls are TRBV5-1 and TRBJ1-2; possibly TRBD1 for D (5 bases). The CDR3 has 15 residues. CDR1 is SGHRS, CDR2 YFSETQ, per germline. The V end was cut by 5 bases, the J end by 3 bases, with 17 bases between. CDR3 in amino acids: CASSITGPGDYGYTF. CDR3 nucleotide sequence: TGCGCCAGCAGTATTACAGGTCCGGGTGACTATGGCTACACCTTC.

The CDR3 here is CASRYKYNYGYTF. The DNA of the CDR3 is TGTGCCAGCAGGTATAAATACAACTATGGCTACACCTTC. The gene calls are TRBV3-1 and TRBJ1-2; D is ambiguous. The V end lost 6 bases, the J end lost 2 bases, and 10 bases lay between the germline ends. Looked up from germline, CDR1 is LGHDT and CDR2 is YNNKEL (reference sequence). The CDR3 loop spans 13 amino acids.

The rearrangement joins TRBV4-3 to TRBJ1-1; D is undetermined. Trimming stripped 3 bases from V and 2 bases from J, with 10 bases between. This CDR3 is built from 14 residues. The germline V gene encodes CDR1 LGHNA and CDR2 YSLEER. CDR3 bases: TGCGCCAGCAGCCAGAAGAGGGAAAACACTGAAGCTTTCTTT. As protein: CASSQKRENTEAFF.

The chain couples TRBV5-1 to TRBJ1-3; D ambiguous. There are 15 residues in the CDR3. CDR1 and CDR2 from the germline V gene are SGHRS and YFSETQ. V lost 4 bases to trimming and J lost 0 bases, with 11 bases between them. The CDR3 sequence is CASSQDGFSGNTIYF. The CDR3, as DNA: TGCGCCAGCAGCCAGGACGGTTTCTCTGGAAACACCATATATTTT.

This chain uses TRBV4-3 with TRBJ1-2, with TRBD1 as a possible D gene (5 bases). The CDR3 spans 15 residues. Germline CDR1 is LGHNA and CDR2 is YSLEER. Trimming removed 4 bases at V and 2 bases at J, with 14 bases between. The chain's CDR3 is CASSPYQQDNYGYTF. Written as DNA, the CDR3 is TGCGCCAGCAGCCCCTATCAACAGGACAACTATGGCTACACCTTC.

This chain joins TRBV12-3 or TRBV12-4 and TRBJ1-5; 11 bases map to TRBD1. There are 17 residues in the CDR3. V shed 5 bases and J 2 bases; nucleotides not matched to a gene: 8. The CDR3 DNA reads TGTGCCAGCAGTGGGACAGGGGGTCGACGGGGCAATCAGCCCCAGCATTTT. As protein: CASSGTGGRRGNQPQHF.

This clonotype was found a few times. V is TRBV25-1 and J is TRBJ2-2, with D hard to call. CDR3 size: 15 residues. CDR1 and CDR2 from the germline V gene are MGHDK and SYGVNS. Trimming cost V 7 bases and J 1 base, with 13 bases left between them. Written as DNA, the CDR3 is TGTGCCAGCACCCTAGGCACCTTGAACACCGGGGAGCTGTTTTTT. As protein: CASTLGTLNTGELFF.

This clonotype was found a few times. The chain joins TRBV15 to TRBJ2-2; D possibly uses TRBD1 or TRBD2 (5 bases each). Trimming stripped 2 bases from V and 2 bases from J, with 15 bases between. The CDR3 is 17 residues long. Germline V lookup: CDR1 LNHNV, CDR2 YYDKDF (reference sequence). The CDR3 sequence: CATSRPRGRANTGELFF. In DNA form, the CDR3 reads TGTGCCACCAGCAGACCCCGGGGCAGGGCTAACACCGGGGAGCTGTTTTTT.

Remarks on this clonotype: Since a much larger clone is just one base distant, this may be a read error. The V gene is TRBV6-5, the J gene TRBJ1-4; 7 bases line up with TRBD1. V was clipped by 4 bases and J by 6 bases; unmatched bases: 5. Germline loops: CDR1 MNHEY, CDR2 SVGAGI. The length of the CDR3 is 14 residues. The CDR3, as DNA: TGTGCCAGCAGTTCTAGGGGGCGCGATGAAAAACTGTTTTTT. It encodes CASSSRGRDEKLFF.

The chain employs TRBV12-3 or TRBV12-4 and TRBJ1-1; TRBD1 might be the D (5 bases). The CDR3 runs 14 residues. Trimming took off 6 bases at V and 0 bases at J, with 11 bases between the two ends. CDR3: CASSRSGLNTEAFF. In DNA, the CDR3 is TGTGCCAGCAGCCGATCGGGGCTGAACACTGAAGCTTTCTTT.

This sequence joins TRBV5-5 and TRBJ2-2, with 8 bases fitting TRBD1. The CDR3 length is 16 residues. V shed 2 bases and J 5 bases; nucleotides not matched to a gene: 8. The germline gives CDR1 SGHKS, CDR2 YYEKEE (reference sequence). The CDR3 loop reads CASSFVPGTGTGELFF. The CDR3 DNA is TGTGCCAGCAGCTTTGTCCCCGGGACAGGTACCGGGGAGCTGTTTTTT. Using reference TRBV5-5 and TRBJ2-2 for the parts outside the CDR3, the full variable domain is DAGVTQSPTHLIKTRGQQVTLRCSPISGHKSVSWYQQVLGQGPQFIFQYYEKEERGRGNFPDRFSARQFPNYSSELNVNALLLGDSALYLCASSFVPGTGTGELFFGEGSRLTVL.

The chain has TRBV7-2 and TRBJ2-5; D uncertain. The J call may be wrong; the DNA end is better matched by TRBJ2-1. Germline loops: CDR1 SGHTA, CDR2 FQGNSA. The CDR3 loop spans 13 amino acids. CDR3 loop: CASSLVWGNEQFF. The CDR3 DNA follows: TGTGCCAGCAGCTTAGTGTGGGGCAATGAGCAGTTCTTC.

The gene calls are TRBV2 and TRBJ2-5; the match to TRBD2 covers 9 bases. V gave up 0 bases and J gave up 5 bases; unmatched junction bases: 4. The CDR3 is 15 amino acids. Per germline, CDR1 SNHLY and CDR2 FYNNEI. The CDR3 is CASSEAGTSKETQYF. The CDR3 nucleotides read TGTGCCAGCAGTGAAGCGGGGACTAGCAAGGAGACCCAGTACTTC.

This chain links TRBV20-1 with TRBJ1-6; D perhaps matches TRBD1 (5 bases). CDR3 length: 14 amino acids. The germline V gene encodes CDR1 DFQATT and CDR2 SNEGSKA (reference sequence). V lost 0 bases, J lost 5 bases, and 8 bases lay in between. The CDR3 DNA reads TGCAGTGCTAGAGATCCCAGGGATAATTCACCCCTCCACTTT. Its translation: CSARDPRDNSPLHF.

About this clonotype: The junction departs from the called germline gene at one end, perhaps through a read error. This chain uses TRBV6-5 with TRBJ2-5; D not certain. This CDR3 is built from 13 residues. Germline V CDR1 and CDR2: MNHEY, SVGAGI. The CDR3 region has the DNA TGTGCCAGCAGTTACCACCTCATGGAGACCCAGTCCTTC. The encoded protein is CASSYHLMETQSF.

The genes are TRBV6-2 or TRBV6-3 and TRBJ1-1; possibly TRBD1 for D (5 bases). Trimming pared 0 bases from V and 6 bases from J, leaving 17 bases between. From germline, CDR1 is MNHEY and CDR2 SVGEGT. The CDR3 covers 16 residues. The CDR3 loop is CASSYSSGGVYAEAFF. The CDR3 DNA reads TGTGCCAGCAGTTACTCGAGTGGGGGGGTCTACGCTGAAGCTTTCTTT.

This clonotype has just a few counts. The chain carries TRBV6-2 or TRBV6-3 and TRBJ1-5; D is unclear. With 6 bases removed from V and 4 bases from J, the gap between germline ends came to 10 bases. This CDR3 has 13 amino acids. The germline V gene encodes CDR1 MNHEY and CDR2 SVGEGT. The CDR3 coding sequence is TGTGCCAGCAGAAACGACGGGAATCAGCCCCAGCATTTT. Translation: CASRNDGNQPQHF.